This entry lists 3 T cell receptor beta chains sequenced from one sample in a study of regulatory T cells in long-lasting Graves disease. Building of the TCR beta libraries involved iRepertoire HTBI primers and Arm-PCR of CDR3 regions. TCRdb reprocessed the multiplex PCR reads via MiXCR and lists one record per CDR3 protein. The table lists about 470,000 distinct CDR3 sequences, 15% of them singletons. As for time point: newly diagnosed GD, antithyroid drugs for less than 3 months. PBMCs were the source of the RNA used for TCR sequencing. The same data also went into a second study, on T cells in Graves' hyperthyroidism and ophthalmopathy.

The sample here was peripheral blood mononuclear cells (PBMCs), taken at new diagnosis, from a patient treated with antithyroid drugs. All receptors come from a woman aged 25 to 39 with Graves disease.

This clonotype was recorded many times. The CDR3 coding sequence is TGTGCCAGCAGCGAGCTAAAAACCGGGACAGGCTACGAGCAGTACTTC. This gives the protein CASSELKTGTGYEQYF. The gene calls are TRBV11-3 and TRBJ2-7; 8 bases are shared with TRBD1. Germline CDR1 SGHNT, CDR2 YENEEA. The CDR3 sequence is 16 residues long. J was trimmed by 3 bases and V by 5 bases; bases with no gene match: 12.

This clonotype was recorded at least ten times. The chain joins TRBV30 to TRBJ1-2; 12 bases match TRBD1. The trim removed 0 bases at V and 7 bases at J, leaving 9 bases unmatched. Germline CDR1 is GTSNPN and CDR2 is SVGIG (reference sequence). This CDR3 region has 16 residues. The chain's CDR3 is CAWSVILAGQGAGYTF. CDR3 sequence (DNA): TGTGCCTGGAGTGTAATTTTGGCGGGACAGGGGGCTGGCTACACCTTC.

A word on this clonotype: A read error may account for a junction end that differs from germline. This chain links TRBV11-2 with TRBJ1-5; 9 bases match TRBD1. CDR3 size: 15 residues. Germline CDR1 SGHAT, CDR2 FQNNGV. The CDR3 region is CASSQGQGNNQSQHF. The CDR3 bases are TGTGCCAGCAGCCAAGGACAGGGGAACAATCAGTCCCAGCATTTT.